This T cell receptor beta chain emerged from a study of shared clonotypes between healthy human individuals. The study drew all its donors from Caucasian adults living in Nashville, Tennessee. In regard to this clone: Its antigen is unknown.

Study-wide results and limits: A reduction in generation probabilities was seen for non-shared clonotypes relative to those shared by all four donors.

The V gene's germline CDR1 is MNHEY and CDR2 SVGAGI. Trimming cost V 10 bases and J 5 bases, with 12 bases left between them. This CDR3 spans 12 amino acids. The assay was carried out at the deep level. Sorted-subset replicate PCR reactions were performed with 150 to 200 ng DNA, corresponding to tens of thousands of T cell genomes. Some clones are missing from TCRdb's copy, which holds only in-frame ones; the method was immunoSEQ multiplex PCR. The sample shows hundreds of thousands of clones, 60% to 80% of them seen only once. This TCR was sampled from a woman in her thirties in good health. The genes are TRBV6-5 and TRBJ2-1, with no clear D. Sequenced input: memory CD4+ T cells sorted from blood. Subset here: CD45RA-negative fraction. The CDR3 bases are TGTGCCATCTCTCTCCGGAACAATGAGCAGTTCTTC. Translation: CAISLRNNEQFF.